Below, 17 T cell receptor beta chains from the same sample are listed, as sequenced in a study of OX40 agonist ivuxolimab in advanced cancers. The data were produced by immunoSEQ multiplex PCR, yet TCRdb's version contains in-frame clones alone and is incomplete. The sample has about 67,000 clones; approximately 93% are singletons. The source material was CD4+ or CD8+ T cells sorted from blood, sampled in a trial of the OX40 agonist ivuxolimab. All receptors derive from an adult with an advanced solid tumor such as melanoma, head and neck, liver or kidney cancer.

The chain links TRBV7-8 to TRBJ2-7; 11 nucleotides match TRBD2. The CDR3 consists of 17 residues. The germline V gene encodes CDR1 SGHVS and CDR2 FQNEAQ. V lost 5 bases to trimming and J lost 7 bases; unmatched junction nucleotides: 16. The CDR3 is CASSPLFPGLAGWEQYF. CDR3 nucleotide sequence: TGTGCCAGCAGCCCACTCTTCCCAGGACTAGCGGGCTGGGAGCAGTACTTC.

This chain uses TRBV10-3 with TRBJ1-2; D gene uncertain. CDR3 length equals 14 residues. CDR1 is ENHRY and CDR2 is SYGVKD in the germline V gene. V shed 0 bases and J shed 2 bases, with 7 bases lying between them. CDR3: CAISESDLNYGYTF. CDR3 in DNA: TGTGCCATCAGTGAGTCTGATCTAAACTATGGCTACACCTTC.

The gene calls are TRBV18 and TRBJ2-7; D is unclear. CDR1 and CDR2 from the germline V gene are KGHSH and LQKENI. The germline V and J ends were trimmed by 0 bases and 4 bases, with 10 bases remaining between them. This CDR3 spans 14 amino acids. The CDR3 is CASSPPKTSYEQYF. CDR3 sequence (DNA): TGTGCCAGCTCACCACCCAAGACATCTTACGAGCAGTACTTC. The entire variable domain, with the rest obtained from reference TRBV18 and TRBJ2-7, is as follows: NAGVMQNPRHLVRRRGQEARLRCSPMKGHSHVYWYRQLPEEGLKFMVYLQKENIIDESGMPKERFSAEFPKEGPSILRIQQVVRGDSAAYFCASSPPKTSYEQYFGPGTRLTVT.

This chain connects TRBV28 to TRBJ2-7; TRBD2 is a possible D gene (5 bases). Germline V gene data show CDR1 as MDHEN and CDR2 as SYDVKM. V dropped 7 bases and J dropped 2 bases, with 18 bases sitting between them. CDR3 length equals 15 residues. Written as DNA, the CDR3 is TGTGCCAGCACTCGTCCGGAGACTACAACCTACGAGCAGTACTTC. Its translation: CASTRPETTTYEQYF. Using reference TRBV28 and TRBJ2-7 for the parts outside the CDR3, the full variable domain is DVKVTQSSRYLVKRTGEKVFLECVQDMDHENMFWYRQDPGLGLRLIYFSYDVKMKEKGDIPEGYSVSREKKERFSLILESASTNQTSMYLCASTRPETTTYEQYFGPGTRLTVT.

The chain uses TRBV18 and TRBJ2-3, with D perhaps TRBD1 (5 bases). The CDR3 runs to 15 residues. The V gene's germline CDR1 is KGHSH and CDR2 LQKENI. Deletions cut 4 bases from V and 1 base from J, with 12 bases between. The DNA for the CDR3 is TGTGCCAGCTCACAACAGGAGTCGGGCACAGATACGCAGTATTTT. Translation: CASSQQESGTDTQYF.

J is TRBJ2-1 and V is TRBV5-6, with 11 bases matching TRBD1. This CDR3 is 15 amino acids long. Looked up from germline, CDR1 is SGHDT and CDR2 is YYEEEE. The V and J ends lost 3 bases and 9 bases, in that order; junction bases with no gene match: 8. The CDR3 protein is CASSSGTGGWGEQFF. CDR3 nucleotides: TGTGCCAGCAGCTCCGGGACAGGGGGTTGGGGTGAGCAGTTCTTC.

This chain connects TRBV11-3 to TRBJ2-3; TRBD2 matches at 7 bases. CDR3 length equals 15 residues. The ends lost 4 bases at V and 3 bases at J; junction bases unmatched: 7. Germline lookup yields CDR1 SGHNT and CDR2 YENEEA. CDR3 DNA: TGTGCCAGCAGCTCGGGGGGAAGAAGGACAGATACGCAGTATTTT. Translating gives CASSSGGRRTDTQYF.

This sequence joins TRBV7-2 and TRBJ1-2; a weak D match, TRBD1 (5 bases). CDR1 is SGHTA and CDR2 is FQGNSA in the germline V gene. Trimming left V 1 base short and J 5 bases short, with 11 bases between. The CDR3 is 14 amino acids. CDR3 sequence reads: CASSLGQGRYGYTF. DNA for the CDR3: TGTGCCAGCAGCTTAGGGCAGGGCCGGTATGGCTACACCTTC.

The chain carries TRBV10-1 and TRBJ2-7, with TRBD2 matching 12 bases. Germline V gives CDR1 WNHNN, CDR2 SYGVQD (reference sequence). There are 16 residues in the CDR3. With V trimmed by 2 bases and J by 5 bases, 7 bases remained unmatched. DNA for the CDR3: TGCGCCAGCAGTGAGGTAGGACTAGCGGGATGGAACGAGCAGTACTTC. It encodes CASSEVGLAGWNEQYF.

This clone was counted a single time. Additional DNA sequences in this sample encode the identical CDR3. This chain links TRBV7-2 with TRBJ2-3, with 11 bases fitting TRBD2. The CDR3 length is 16 residues. Trimming cost V 1 base and J 3 bases; bases outside gene matches: 3. Germline CDR1 is SGHTA and CDR2 is FQGNSA. Here the CDR3 DNA reads TGTGCCAGCAGCTTAGGGGCTAGCGGGGGGACAGATACGCAGTATTTT. Translated, it gives CASSLGASGGTDTQYF.

The rearrangement uses TRBV6-6 and TRBJ2-6; D is unclear. The germline V and J ends were trimmed by 9 bases and 0 bases, with 12 bases remaining between them. Germline values: CDR1 MNHNY, CDR2 SVGAGI (reference sequence). The length of the CDR3 is 15 residues. CDR3 region: CARPVVSSGANVLTF. The CDR3 DNA reads TGTGCCAGACCCGTGGTTAGCTCTGGGGCCAACGTCCTGACTTTC.

The chain joins TRBV11-2 to TRBJ2-3; 7 bases line up with TRBD2. The V gene end was trimmed by 1 base and the J gene end by 0 bases; junction bases not matched to a gene: 4. This CDR3 is 16 amino acids long. Germline V gene data show CDR1 as SGHAT and CDR2 as FQNNGV. The CDR3 loop reads CASSLGPAGSTDTQYF. In nucleotides, the CDR3 is TGTGCCAGCAGCTTAGGGCCAGCGGGGAGCACAGATACGCAGTATTTT. Using reference TRBV11-2 and TRBJ2-3 for the parts outside the CDR3, the full variable domain is EAGVAQSPRYKIIEKRQSVAFWCNPISGHATLYWYQQILGQGPKLLIQFQNNGVVDDSQLPKDRFSAERLKGVDSTLKIQPAKLEDSAVYLCASSLGPAGSTDTQYFGPGTRLTVL.

The V call is TRBV4-3, the J call TRBJ1-2; 9 bases are a match to TRBD1. Germline trimming cut 0 bases from V and 8 bases from J; bases unmatched to any gene: 10. Germline-derived CDR1 and CDR2 are LGHNA and YSLEER. The CDR3 covers 16 residues. The CDR3 DNA is TGCGCCAGCAGCCAAGATCGGACAGGGGTCTTTGGAGGCTACACCTTC. This codes for CASSQDRTGVFGGYTF.

The chain carries TRBV21-1 and TRBJ2-7; the tabulated D call, TRBD2, remains unverified against the DNA. TRBV21-1 is tagged as a pseudogene. This CDR3 spans 17 amino acids. Written as DNA, the CDR3 is TGTGCCAGCAGCAAAGGCGGGAGGGCCTCTAGCTCCTACGAGCAGTACTTC. Its protein product is CASSKGGRASSSYEQYF.

The chain carries TRBV4-3 and TRBJ2-5; D tentatively reads TRBD1 or TRBD2 (6 bases each). Trimming cost V 0 bases and J 7 bases, with 9 bases left between them. The CDR3 spans 13 residues. CDR1 and CDR2 (germline): LGHNA, YSLEER. The CDR3 sequence is CASSQDKGGTQYF. The CDR3 DNA follows: TGCGCCAGCAGCCAAGATAAGGGGGGGACCCAGTACTTC.

This chain connects TRBV16 to TRBJ1-5; no clear D gene. There are 16 residues in the CDR3. With 4 bases removed from V and 2 bases from J, the gap between germline ends came to 15 bases. The germline V gene has CDR1 KGHSY and CDR2 FQNENV. CDR3 in DNA: TGTGCCAGCAGCCCTACTGAAGGTTTCGGCAATCAGCCCCAGCATTTT. Its translation is CASSPTEGFGNQPQHF.

This rearrangement joins TRBV28 to TRBJ2-6; D is perhaps TRBD2 (5 bases). Germline V gene sequence: CDR1 MDHEN, CDR2 SYDVKM. CDR3 length: 15 residues. V lost 2 bases to trimming and J lost 0 bases, with 5 bases between them. CDR3 residues: CASSLAGSGANVLTF. CDR3 coding DNA: TGTGCCAGCAGTTTAGCGGGCTCTGGGGCCAACGTCCTGACTTTC.